Sequencing of this T cell receptor (beta chain) was carried out in a study of blood T cell repertoires in COVID-19. This CDR3 comprises 12 residues. Germline lookup yields CDR1 SGHVS and CDR2 FNYEAQ. With 5 bases removed from V and 10 bases from J, the gap between germline ends came to 15 bases. The table came from immunoSEQ multiplex PCR; TCRdb's copy has only in-frame clones and leaves some out. The sample carries fewer than 90,000 clones, approximately 85% recorded once. The material sequenced was peripheral blood. This TCR was sampled from a man aged 65 to 79 with acute or convalescent COVID-19. V and J are TRBV7-6 and TRBJ2-7; a weak D match, TRBD1 (6 bases). CDR3 sequence (DNA): TGTGCCAGCAGCCGAGACCGGGACAACCAGTACTTC. This translates into CASSRDRDNQYF. The complete variable domain, with remaining parts taken from reference TRBV7-6 and TRBJ2-7, reads GAGVSQSPRYKVTKRGQDVALRCDPISGHVSLYWYRQALGQGPEFLTYFNYEAQQDKSGLPNDRFSAERPEGSISTLTIQRTEQRDSAMYRCASSRDRDNQYFGPGTRLTVT.